This T cell receptor (beta chain) originates from a study of vaccination and CD4 T cells after COVID-19 (dated by TCRdb to the early 2020s). About the study as a whole: Convalescent patients had a positive SARS-CoV-2 result on nasal swab PCR, and of these patients, 8 or 9 had mild disease and one had severe disease. The convalescent cohort included six males and four females, with two Hispanic individuals, seven Caucasians, two Asians and one multiracial person. Participants got two doses of the Pfizer-BioNTech BNT162b2 vaccine (n=8) or two doses of the Moderna mRNA-1273 vaccine (n=2). Post-COVID blood samples were collected from convalescent patients a median of approximately 100 days after diagnosis, with a range of about 30 to 161 days. Post-vaccine blood samples were obtained a median of roughly 75 days after the second vaccine dose, with a range of roughly 14 to 241 days. The cultures were stimulated with overlapping spike peptide pools from SARS-CoV-2 and from the common cold coronaviruses HCoV-NL63, HCoV-OC43 and HCoV-229E. As controls, cultures received a CEFX viral epitope pool (the positive control), an HIV-1 Nef peptide pool (the negative control), or no peptide at all. In 10 COVID-19 convalescent patients and a few infection-naive healthy vaccine recipients, the spike-specific CD4+ TCR repertoire before mRNA vaccination was compared with the repertoire after mRNA vaccination. Results the study describes overall, beyond this receptor: Among convalescent patients, a median about 90% of the SARS-CoV-2-reactive clones seen after vaccination appeared only after vaccination, which suggests priming specific to the vaccine. Only a relatively small number of convalescent patients were included in the study, and early timepoints following natural infection were not analyzed. An increase in the median number of SARS-CoV-2-reactive clonotypes from approximately 23 after infection to roughly 39 after vaccination was observed, but the change was not found to be significant. Of the vaccine-specific clones in convalescent patients, 304 of 307, or nearly all, reacted only to SARS-CoV-2 spike and did not cross-react with common cold coronaviruses.

The label giving this sample's treatment or condition can be read as: roughly ten-day PBMC culture with coronavirus spike peptide pools or control peptides (ViraFEST assay). The ViraFEST assay was used in the study, in which antigen-specific T cells were expanded with peptide pools and expanded clonotypes were subsequently identified by TCR sequencing. The positive SARS-CoV-2 PCR tests of the convalescent patients were dated from March to December 2020, before the Alpha, Beta and Delta variants emerged in the United States. PBMCs were cultured at around 2.2 million per well in IMDM supplemented with 5% human AB serum and about 9.5 IU/ml IL-2, with roughly 10 ug/ml peptide pools added. On days 3 and 7, half of the culture medium was replaced with fresh IL-2-containing medium. CD4+ T cells were isolated after approximately ten days of culture through negative selection using the EasySep CD4+ T cell isolation kit. Ficoll-Paque Plus gradient centrifugation was used to isolate PBMCs from whole blood, and the isolated PBMCs were then either used fresh or cryopreserved at -140C. In general, triplicate wells were set up for every culture condition.

Notes on this clonotype: Its antigen is not yet known. Per-nucleotide qualities are absent, and no much larger clonotype sits a single base away.

V and J are trimmed by 1 base and 5 bases, and the gene matches miss 7 bases of the junction. Based on the germline V gene, the CDR1 and CDR2 sequences are MNHNS and SASEGT. The CDR3 runs 15 amino acids, cysteine and phenylalanine included. The only DNA kept is the CDR3, 45 bases in frame from the first base. The library relied on PCR. DNA from cultured CD4+ T cells was subjected to TCR sequencing with the Oncomine TCR Beta short-read assay at the Johns Hopkins FTIC core. The QIAamp micro DNA kit was used to extract genomic DNA from the cultured CD4+ T cells. Oncomine TCR Beta libraries from cultured CD4+ T cells were pooled with unique dual indexes and sequenced on an Illumina iSeq 100. In the source study's methods: Non-productive sequences were removed, and CDR3s that did not start with C, did not end with F or W, or were shorter than 7 amino acids were discarded. The MANAFEST web application identified antigen-specific clonotypes by comparing peptide-stimulated wells against reference wells and other culture wells. Positive clones required FDR below 0.05, an odds ratio above 5, and productive frequency above 0.1% in at least two of three replicate wells. A clonotype counted as cross-reactive if it showed significant expansion both in the SARS-CoV-2 spike wells and in at least one common cold coronavirus spike condition. Similarity between CDR3 sequences was evaluated in R version 3.6.1 using Levenshtein distances (stringdist) and unrooted phylogenetic trees (ape). In-frame beta chains were kept once TCRdb had trimmed the public reads at Q25 with fastp and called clones with MiXCR. Entries are consolidated by CDR3 protein sequence, retaining the most common genes and DNA. TCRdb's processing, not the authors' own work, is the source of the V and J calls. The sample table contains some 10,000 distinct CDR3 sequences; only one count was recorded for approximately 41% of them. The ten largest clones take up under 25% of the sample.

The TCR originated in a human donor who had recovered from COVID-19. Sequenced: CD4+ T cells from blood, cultured in vitro. The V and J segments used are TRBV6-1 and TRBJ1-1; the central 7 bases match TRBD1. DNA sequence: TGTGCCAGCAGTGAAGAGGAGGGGGCCTGGACTGAAGCTTTCTTT. Its coded protein is CASSEEEGAWTEAFF.